Shown below are 27 T cell receptor beta chains from a single sample sequenced in a study of shared clonotypes between healthy human individuals (dated by TCRdb to 2019 to 2021). Library generation was performed with the immunoSEQ multiplex PCR assay. TCRdb carries this immuneACCESS record with in-frame sequences only. Its versions omit some clonotypes, under half of them owing to an unresolved V gene in the studies checked, with the rest unexplained. For this sample the table gives more than 2,000,000 clones, of which just over 90% were detected only once. Over 0.12% of the sample comes from the top ten. Material for sequencing was naive CD4+ T cells sorted from blood. What the cell subset or site label conveys for this sample: CD45RA+ positively selected. The receptors derive from a young man in good health.

The gene calls are TRBV27 and TRBJ2-3; D possibly corresponds to TRBD2 (6 bases). The CDR3 is made up of 16 amino acids. The V and J ends lost 5 bases and 0 bases respectively, with 15 bases between them. Looked up from germline, CDR1 is MNHEY and CDR2 is SMNVEV (reference sequence). The CDR3 spells CASSPSPGLSTDTQYF. In nucleotides, the CDR3 is TGTGCCAGCAGTCCATCTCCGGGACTCAGCACAGATACGCAGTATTTT.

Regarding this clone: This sample includes further DNA sequences coding for the same CDR3. The chain carries TRBV5-6 and TRBJ1-1; D uncertain. V gave up 0 bases and J gave up 2 bases, with 8 bases separating them. This CDR3 has 14 amino acids. CDR1 and CDR2 from the germline V gene are SGHDT and YYEEEE. As DNA, the CDR3 is TGTGCCAGCAGCTTGGTTGGGCAAAACACTGAAGCTTTCTTT. Its protein product is CASSLVGQNTEAFF. The full variable domain, rest sourced from reference TRBV5-6 and TRBJ1-1, is DAGVTQSPTHLIKTRGQQVTLRCSPKSGHDTVSWYQQALGQGPQFIFQYYEEEERQRGNFPDRFSGHQFPNYSSELNVNALLLGDSALYLCASSLVGQNTEAFFGQGTRLTVV.

This chain connects TRBV18 to TRBJ1-1, with a possible D match to TRBD1 (5 bases). The CDR3 totals 16 residues. V lost 0 bases and J lost 5, with 16 bases in between. Germline lookup yields CDR1 KGHSH and CDR2 LQKENI. The CDR3, as DNA: TGTGCCAGCTCACCACCCAGGGCGGGGGGTTCGACTGAAGCTTTCTTT. It yields the protein CASSPPRAGGSTEAFF.

This clone was counted a single time. The chain joins TRBV6-1 to TRBJ1-1, with D unresolved. The CDR3 covers 13 residues. Germline V gives CDR1 MNHNS, CDR2 SASEGT. Trimming stripped 5 bases from V and 1 base from J, with 8 bases between. CDR3 nucleotides: TGTGCCAGCAGTCTGGCCGGGAACACTGAAGCTTTCTTT. Translated, it gives CASSLAGNTEAFF.

The chain recombines TRBV19 with TRBJ1-6; the D gene is possibly TRBD1 (5 bases). This CDR3 comprises 14 residues. The germline V gene encodes CDR1 LNHDA and CDR2 SQIVND (reference sequence). Deletions cut 3 bases from V and 6 bases from J, with 9 bases between. CDR3: CASSMRDGNSPLHF. The DNA of the CDR3 is TGTGCCAGTAGTATGCGGGACGGTAATTCACCCCTCCACTTT.

In DNA form, the CDR3 reads TGTGCCAGTAGTCCCAGGGTGAACACCGGGGAGCTGTTTTTT. The encoded protein is CASSPRVNTGELFF. The rearrangement uses TRBV19 and TRBJ2-2, with a weak D call TRBD1 (5 bases). The V gene lost 5 bases and the J gene lost 1 base, with 8 bases spanning the gap. The CDR3 extends over 14 amino acids. CDR1 and CDR2 from the germline V gene are LNHDA and SQIVND (reference sequence).

This chain links TRBV7-9 with TRBJ2-5; 12 bases match TRBD2. CDR1 is SEHNR and CDR2 is FQNEAQ in the germline V gene (reference sequence). This CDR3 region has 15 residues. With 4 bases clipped from V and 5 bases from J, the junction kept 5 bases outside the gene matches. CDR3 in amino acids: CASSWLAGGTETQYF. The DNA of the CDR3 is TGTGCCAGCAGCTGGCTAGCGGGAGGGACCGAGACCCAGTACTTC.

The chain links TRBV2 to TRBJ1-2; 7 positions match TRBD1. CDR1 and CDR2 from the germline V gene are SNHLY and FYNNEI. V was clipped by 0 bases and J by 4 bases; unmatched bases: 5. The length of the CDR3 is 15 residues. CDR3 sequence: CASSEADGQVYGYTF. The CDR3 region has the DNA TGTGCCAGCAGTGAAGCTGATGGACAGGTCTATGGCTACACCTTC. The variable domain in full, completed from reference TRBV2 and TRBJ1-2, reads EPEVTQTPSHQVTQMGQEVILRCVPISNHLYFYWYRQILGQKVEFLVSFYNNEISEKSEIFDDQFSVERPDGSNFTLKIRSTKLEDSAMYFCASSEADGQVYGYTFGSGTRLTVV.

V gene TRBV11-2 combines with J gene TRBJ2-7; D might be TRBD1 (6 bases). Germline V gives CDR1 SGHAT, CDR2 FQNNGV. There are 15 residues in the CDR3. Trimming left V 6 bases short and J 2 bases short, with 17 bases between. DNA of the CDR3: TGTGCCAGCAGAACCACCGGGACACCCACCTACGAGCAGTACTTC. As protein: CASRTTGTPTYEQYF.

The gene calls are TRBV25-1 and TRBJ2-3; D uncertain. CDR3 length: 11 residues. Germline V CDR1 and CDR2: MGHDK, SYGVNS. Trimming took 5 bases from V and 2 from J, leaving 2 bases between them. CDR3 residues: CASSTTDTQYF. In DNA form, the CDR3 reads TGTGCCAGCAGTACCACAGATACGCAGTATTTT.

The chain is built from TRBV4-1 and TRBJ2-3; D gene unclear. Trimming removed 1 base at V and 4 bases at J, with 9 bases between. Germline-derived CDR1 and CDR2 are MGHRA and YSYEKL. This CDR3 comprises 14 residues. The CDR3 bases are TGCGCCAGCAGCCAAGTCCGGGCGGCAGATACGCAGTATTTT. Residues: CASSQVRAADTQYF.

This clone was detected once. The chain links TRBV28 to TRBJ2-7, with 11 nucleotides matching TRBD1. The V gene's germline CDR1 is MDHEN and CDR2 SYDVKM. Trimming cost V 2 bases and J 7 bases; bases outside gene matches: 7. There are 15 residues in the CDR3. The CDR3 coding sequence is TGTGCCAGCAGTTTAAACGGACAGGGGGCGCGGGAGCAGTACTTC. Translating it yields CASSLNGQGAREQYF.

This chain joins TRBV11-2 and TRBJ2-5; D not resolved. The CDR3 totals 12 residues. The V end lost 0 bases, the J end lost 3 bases, and 2 bases lay between the germline ends. Looked up from germline, CDR1 is SGHAT and CDR2 is FQNNGV. The CDR3 sequence: CASSLEEETQYF. As DNA, the CDR3 is TGTGCCAGCAGCTTAGAAGAAGAGACCCAGTACTTC.

The chain couples TRBV5-6 to TRBJ2-2; D not certain. V lost 3 bases to trimming and J lost 0 bases, with 15 bases between them. CDR1 SGHDT and CDR2 YYEEEE come from the germline V gene. There are 17 residues in the CDR3. The CDR3 loop is CASSSNSEKPNTGELFF. For the CDR3, the DNA is TGTGCCAGCAGCTCAAATTCGGAAAAGCCGAACACCGGGGAGCTGTTTTTT.

The table lists this clone with a count of one. The rearrangement links TRBV5-1 to TRBJ2-5; TRBD1 aligns across 8 bases. The CDR3 covers 15 residues. The germline V gene has CDR1 SGHRS and CDR2 YFSETQ. J was trimmed by 3 bases and V by 1 base; bases with no gene match: 5. In nucleotides, the CDR3 is TGCGCCAGCAGCTTGCCCCGGACAGGGAAAGAGACCCAGTACTTC. Translated: CASSLPRTGKETQYF.

The chain joins TRBV7-2 to TRBJ2-7; TRBD2 is a possible D gene (5 bases). CDR1 and CDR2 (germline): SGHTA, FQGNSA. This CDR3 comprises 14 residues. With 4 bases removed from V and 0 bases from J, the gap between germline ends came to 10 bases. CDR3 nucleotide sequence: TGTGCCAGCAGCTCCGACTACGCCTCCTACGAGCAGTACTTC. Amino acids: CASSSDYASYEQYF.

This chain uses TRBV2 with TRBJ2-7; D is perhaps TRBD1 or TRBD2 (5 bases each). Germline V gene sequence: CDR1 SNHLY, CDR2 FYNNEI. V was trimmed by 8 bases and J by 0 bases, leaving 20 bases between them. CDR3 length equals 16 residues. The CDR3 sequence is CASRPRETVRSYEQYF. CDR3 bases: TGTGCCAGCCGACCGAGGGAGACAGTACGCTCCTACGAGCAGTACTTC.

The chain links TRBV7-2 to TRBJ1-6; D ambiguous. CDR1 is SGHTA and CDR2 is FQGNSA in the germline V gene. The CDR3 has 16 amino acids. Between the trimmed V and J ends, which lost 5 bases and 2 bases, there was a span of 13 bases. This CDR3 is CASSLYIGAYNSPLHF. CDR3 in DNA: TGTGCCAGCAGCCTATACATTGGAGCCTATAATTCACCCCTCCACTTT. Together with reference TRBV7-2 and TRBJ1-6, the CDR3 gives the full variable domain: GAGVSQSPSNKVTEKGKDVELRCDPISGHTALYWYRQSLGQGLEFLIYFQGNSAPDKSGLPSDRFSAERTGGSVSTLTIQRTQQEDSAVYLCASSLYIGAYNSPLHFGNGTRLTVT.

The chain has TRBV19 and TRBJ2-7, with TRBD1 identical over 9 bases. The CDR3 has 17 amino acids. The V gene end was trimmed by 0 bases and the J gene end by 0 bases; junction bases not matched to a gene: 6. Germline CDR1 is LNHDA and CDR2 is SQIVND (reference sequence). DNA for the CDR3: TGTGCCAGTAGTATAGATGGGACAGGGACCAGCTCCTACGAGCAGTACTTC. Translating it yields CASSIDGTGTSSYEQYF.

The CDR3 coding sequence is TGTGCCAGCAGCCAAGAACGGCTGGAGCCCCAGTACTTC. This sequence encodes CASSQERLEPQYF. V gene TRBV14 combines with J gene TRBJ2-7; the D is unclear. This CDR3 is built from 13 residues. Germline V lookup: CDR1 SGHDN, CDR2 FVKESK. V gave up 0 bases and J gave up 10 bases, with 13 bases separating them. The full variable domain, completed using reference TRBV14 and TRBJ2-7, is EAGVTQFPSHSVIEKGQTVTLRCDPISGHDNLYWYRRVMGKEIKFLLHFVKESKQDESGMPNNRFLAERTGGTYSTLKVQPAELEDSGVYFCASSQERLEPQYFGPGTRLTVT.

The chain joins TRBV9 to TRBJ1-1; D call uncertain. The V gene's germline CDR1 is SGDLS and CDR2 YYNGEE. V was trimmed by 0 bases and J by 8 bases, leaving 11 bases between them. CDR3 length equals 13 residues. This chain's CDR3 is CASSVGVDKEAFF. The CDR3 DNA sequence: TGTGCCAGCAGCGTAGGCGTTGATAAGGAAGCTTTCTTT.

J is TRBJ1-1 and V is TRBV7-8; D remains ambiguous. Looked up from germline, CDR1 is SGHVS and CDR2 is FQNEAQ. The CDR3 is 11 amino acids. Trimming removed 2 bases at V and 7 bases at J, with 5 bases between. This CDR3 reads CASSLKGEAFF. The CDR3 region has the DNA TGTGCCAGCAGCTTAAAGGGTGAAGCTTTCTTT.

V usage is TRBV14 and J usage is TRBJ1-5; no firm D call. Deletions cut 7 bases from V and 0 bases from J, with 10 bases between. The CDR3 is 14 amino acids. The germline V gene has CDR1 SGHDN and CDR2 FVKESK. CDR3 bases: TGTGCCAGCACCACAAGTTATAGCAATCAGCCCCAGCATTTT. Its protein product is CASTTSYSNQPQHF.

This clone occurred a few times. This chain uses TRBV27 with TRBJ2-7; no clear D gene. V lost 4 bases and J 1 base, leaving 8 bases between the germline ends. Germline V gene lookup returns CDR1 MNHEY and CDR2 SMNVEV (reference sequence). There are 13 residues in the CDR3. The CDR3 loop reads CASSSLASYEQYF. CDR3 nucleotide sequence: TGTGCCAGCAGTTCCCTTGCGTCCTACGAGCAGTACTTC.

The rearrangement uses TRBV7-8 and TRBJ2-5; D is possibly TRBD1 (5 bases). Trimming took off 7 bases at V and 1 base at J, with 13 bases between the two ends. Germline V gene data show CDR1 as SGHVS and CDR2 as FQNEAQ. The CDR3 is 14 amino acids. The CDR3 region is CASNLRVPQETQYF. The CDR3 DNA sequence: TGTGCCAGCAACCTCAGGGTCCCCCAAGAGACCCAGTACTTC.

V is TRBV11-3 and J is TRBJ2-1; 9 nucleotides align to TRBD1. V dropped 3 bases and J dropped 9; count of bases not matched to a gene: 6. Germline V CDR1 and CDR2: SGHNT, YENEEA. The CDR3 has 14 residues. The CDR3 DNA follows: TGTGCCAGCAGCTTGGGGGACAGGGTCGGTGAGCAGTTCTTC. Protein sequence: CASSLGDRVGEQFF.

To note about this clone: The same CDR3 arises from other DNA sequences in this sample as well. The chain employs TRBV5-1 and TRBJ1-2; 8 nucleotides match TRBD1. The CDR3 has 13 residues. Germline V gene sequence: CDR1 SGHRS, CDR2 YFSETQ. V shed 4 bases and J 3 bases; nucleotides not matched to a gene: 2. CDR3 DNA sequence: TGCGCCAGCAGCCTGGACAGGGACTATGGCTACACCTTC. The encoded protein is CASSLDRDYGYTF.